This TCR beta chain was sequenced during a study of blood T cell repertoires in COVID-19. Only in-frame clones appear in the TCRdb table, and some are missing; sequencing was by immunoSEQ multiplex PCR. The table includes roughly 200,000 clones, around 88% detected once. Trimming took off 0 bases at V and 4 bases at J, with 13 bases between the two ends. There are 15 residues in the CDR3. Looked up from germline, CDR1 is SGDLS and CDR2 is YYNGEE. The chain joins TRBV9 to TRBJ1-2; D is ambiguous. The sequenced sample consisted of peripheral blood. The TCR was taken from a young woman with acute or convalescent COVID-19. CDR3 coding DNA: TGTGCCAGCAGCGTAGTTGGGCCGCCGCGCTATGGCTACACCTTC. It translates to CASSVVGPPRYGYTF. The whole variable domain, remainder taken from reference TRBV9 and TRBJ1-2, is DSGVTQTPKHLITATGQRVTLRCSPRSGDLSVYWYQQSLDQGLQFLIQYYNGEERAKGNILERFSAQQFPDLHSELNLSSLELGDSALYFCASSVVGPPRYGYTFGSGTRLTVV.